The entry that follows covers one T cell receptor beta chain sequence. This sample is drawn from a study of T cell clonotyping in hematopoietic cell transplantation. Clones were sequenced by immunoSEQ multiplex PCR, and TCRdb holds only the in-frame ones, with some missing. Of 4,500 to 5,000 clones detected, about 95% appear once; the ten largest clones hold more than 6%. CDR1 and CDR2 (germline): SGHVS, FQNEAQ. CDR3 length equals 13 residues. V lost 2 bases and J 6 bases, leaving 10 bases between the germline ends. This sequence joins TRBV7-8 and TRBJ1-1; D remains unclear. The TCR originated in a male patient between 55 and 70 years old who had an allogeneic stem cell transplant from a related donor, so the T cells may come from the graft donor. Some clones in this sample may be carry-over from other donors' samples. This sample comprised PBMCs, obtained 180 days after allogeneic stem cell transplant. The CDR3 here is CASSLSASAEAFF. The CDR3 DNA sequence: TGTGCCAGCAGCTTATCAGCCTCCGCTGAAGCTTTCTTT.